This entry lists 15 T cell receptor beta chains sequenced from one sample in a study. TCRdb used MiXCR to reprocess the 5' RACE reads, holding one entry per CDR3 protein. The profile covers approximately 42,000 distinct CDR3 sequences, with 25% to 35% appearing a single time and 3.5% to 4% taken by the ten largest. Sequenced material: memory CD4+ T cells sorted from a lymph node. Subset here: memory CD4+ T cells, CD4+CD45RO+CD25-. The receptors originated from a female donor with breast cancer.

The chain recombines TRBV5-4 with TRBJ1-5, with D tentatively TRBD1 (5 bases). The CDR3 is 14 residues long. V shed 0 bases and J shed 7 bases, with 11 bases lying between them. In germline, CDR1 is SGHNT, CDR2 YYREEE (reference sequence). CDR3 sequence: CASSLDLGDQPQHF. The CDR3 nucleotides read TGTGCCAGCAGCTTGGATTTAGGGGACCAGCCCCAGCATTTT. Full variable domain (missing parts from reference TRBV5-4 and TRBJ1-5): ETGVTQSPTHLIKTRGQQVTLRCSSQSGHNTVSWYQQALGQGPQFIFQYYREEENGRGNFPPRFSGLQFPNYSSELNVNALELDDSALYLCASSLDLGDQPQHFGDGTRLSIL.

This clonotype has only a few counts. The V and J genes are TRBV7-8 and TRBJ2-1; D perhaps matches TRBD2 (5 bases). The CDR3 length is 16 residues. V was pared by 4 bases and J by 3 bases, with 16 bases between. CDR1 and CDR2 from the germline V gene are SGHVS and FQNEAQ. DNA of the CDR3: TGTGCCAGCAGCTATAGGGAGCTCGAAGACTACAATGAGCAGTTCTTC. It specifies CASSYRELEDYNEQFF.

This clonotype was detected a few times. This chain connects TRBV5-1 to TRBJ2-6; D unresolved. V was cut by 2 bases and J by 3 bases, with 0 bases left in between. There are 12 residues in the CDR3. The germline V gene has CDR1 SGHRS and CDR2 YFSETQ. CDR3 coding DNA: TGCGCCAGCAGCTTTGGGGCCAACGTCCTGACTTTC. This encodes CASSFGANVLTF.

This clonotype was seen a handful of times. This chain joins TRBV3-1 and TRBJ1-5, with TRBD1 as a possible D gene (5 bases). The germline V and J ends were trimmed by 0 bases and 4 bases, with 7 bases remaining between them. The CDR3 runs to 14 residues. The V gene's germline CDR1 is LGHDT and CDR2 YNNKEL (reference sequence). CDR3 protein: CASSQDAGNQPQHF. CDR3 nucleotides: TGTGCCAGCAGCCAAGACGCAGGGAATCAGCCCCAGCATTTT.

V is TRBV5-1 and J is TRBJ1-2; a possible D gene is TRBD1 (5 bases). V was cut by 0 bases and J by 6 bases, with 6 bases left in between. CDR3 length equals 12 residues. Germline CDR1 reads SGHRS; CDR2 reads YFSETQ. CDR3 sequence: CASSLVGDGYTF. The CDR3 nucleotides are TGCGCCAGCAGCTTGGTAGGGGATGGCTACACCTTC.

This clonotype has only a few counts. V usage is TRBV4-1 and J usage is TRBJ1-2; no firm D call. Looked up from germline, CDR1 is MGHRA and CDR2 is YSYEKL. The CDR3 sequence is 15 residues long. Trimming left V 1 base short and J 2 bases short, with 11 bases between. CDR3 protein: CASSQAGQGNYGYTF. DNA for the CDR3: TGCGCCAGCAGCCAAGCCGGGCAAGGGAACTATGGCTACACCTTC.

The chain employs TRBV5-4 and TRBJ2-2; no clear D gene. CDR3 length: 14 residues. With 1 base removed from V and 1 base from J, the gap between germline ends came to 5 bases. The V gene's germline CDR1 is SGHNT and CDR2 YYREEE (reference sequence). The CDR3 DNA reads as TGTGCCAGCAGCTTGTTAGGGAACACCGGGGAGCTGTTTTTT. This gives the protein CASSLLGNTGELFF.

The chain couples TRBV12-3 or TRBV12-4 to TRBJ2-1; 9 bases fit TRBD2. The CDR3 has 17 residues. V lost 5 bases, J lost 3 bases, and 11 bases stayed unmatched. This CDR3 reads CASSPPGNSGGYNEQFF. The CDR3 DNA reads TGTGCCAGCAGTCCTCCCGGAAATAGCGGGGGCTACAATGAGCAGTTCTTC.

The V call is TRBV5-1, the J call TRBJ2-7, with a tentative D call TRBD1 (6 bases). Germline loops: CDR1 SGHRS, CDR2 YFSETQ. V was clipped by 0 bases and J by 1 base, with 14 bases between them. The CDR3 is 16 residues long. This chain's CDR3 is CASSLDVSGVSYEQYF. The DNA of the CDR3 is TGCGCCAGCAGCTTGGACGTGTCAGGGGTGTCCTACGAGCAGTACTTC.

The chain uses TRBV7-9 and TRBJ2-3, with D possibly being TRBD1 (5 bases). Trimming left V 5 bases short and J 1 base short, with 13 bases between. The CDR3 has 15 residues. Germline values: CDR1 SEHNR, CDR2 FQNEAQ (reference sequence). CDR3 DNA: TGTGCCAGCAGCGTTGATGGGGCCGGCACAGATACGCAGTATTTT. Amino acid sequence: CASSVDGAGTDTQYF.

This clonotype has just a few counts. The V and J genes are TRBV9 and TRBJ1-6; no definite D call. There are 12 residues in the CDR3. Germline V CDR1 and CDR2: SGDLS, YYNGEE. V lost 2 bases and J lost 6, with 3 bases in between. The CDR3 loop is CASSVGNSPLHF. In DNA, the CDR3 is TGTGCCAGCAGCGTCGGTAATTCACCCCTCCACTTT.

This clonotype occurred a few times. The CDR3 DNA is TGTGCCAGCAGCTTAAAAGCCGTCGGACACCTCTACAATGAGCAGTTCTTC. Translated, it gives CASSLKAVGHLYNEQFF. V gene TRBV7-2 combines with J gene TRBJ2-1, with a tentative D call TRBD1 (5 bases). Germline CDR1 SGHTA, CDR2 FQGNSA. V was clipped by 2 bases and J by 3 bases, with 17 bases between them. This CDR3 has 17 residues.

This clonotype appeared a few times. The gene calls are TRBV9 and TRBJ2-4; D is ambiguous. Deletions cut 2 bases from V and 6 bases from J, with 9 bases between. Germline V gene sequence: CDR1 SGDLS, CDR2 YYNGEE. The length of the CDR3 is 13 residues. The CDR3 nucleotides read TGTGCCAGCAGCGTCGGGTCGGCAAACATTCAGTACTTC. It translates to CASSVGSANIQYF.

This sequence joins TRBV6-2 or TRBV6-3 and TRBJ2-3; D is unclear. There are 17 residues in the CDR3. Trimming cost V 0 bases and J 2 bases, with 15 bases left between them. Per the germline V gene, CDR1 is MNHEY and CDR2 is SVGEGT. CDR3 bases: TGTGCCAGCAGTTACTCGACGGCCGGGCCGTTCACAGATACGCAGTATTTT. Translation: CASSYSTAGPFTDTQYF.

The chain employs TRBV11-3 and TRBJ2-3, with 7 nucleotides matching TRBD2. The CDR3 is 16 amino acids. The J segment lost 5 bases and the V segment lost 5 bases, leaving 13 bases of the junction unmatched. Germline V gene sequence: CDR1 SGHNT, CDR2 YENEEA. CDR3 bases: TGTGCCAGCAGCCTCGGGGGAGGGACTTCCCGAGATACGCAGTATTTT. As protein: CASSLGGGTSRDTQYF.